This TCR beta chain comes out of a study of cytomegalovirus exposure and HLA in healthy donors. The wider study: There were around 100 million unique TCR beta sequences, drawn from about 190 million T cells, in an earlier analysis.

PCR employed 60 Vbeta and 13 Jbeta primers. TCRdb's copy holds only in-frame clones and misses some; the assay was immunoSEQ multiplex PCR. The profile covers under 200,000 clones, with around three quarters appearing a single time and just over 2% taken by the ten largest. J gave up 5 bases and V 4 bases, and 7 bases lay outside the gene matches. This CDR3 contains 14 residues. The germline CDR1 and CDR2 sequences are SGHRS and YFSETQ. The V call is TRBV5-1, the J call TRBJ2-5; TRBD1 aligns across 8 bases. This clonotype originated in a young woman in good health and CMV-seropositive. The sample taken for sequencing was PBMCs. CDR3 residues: CASSPDRGGETQYF. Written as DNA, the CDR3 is TGCGCCAGCAGCCCCGACAGGGGTGGGGAGACCCAGTACTTC.